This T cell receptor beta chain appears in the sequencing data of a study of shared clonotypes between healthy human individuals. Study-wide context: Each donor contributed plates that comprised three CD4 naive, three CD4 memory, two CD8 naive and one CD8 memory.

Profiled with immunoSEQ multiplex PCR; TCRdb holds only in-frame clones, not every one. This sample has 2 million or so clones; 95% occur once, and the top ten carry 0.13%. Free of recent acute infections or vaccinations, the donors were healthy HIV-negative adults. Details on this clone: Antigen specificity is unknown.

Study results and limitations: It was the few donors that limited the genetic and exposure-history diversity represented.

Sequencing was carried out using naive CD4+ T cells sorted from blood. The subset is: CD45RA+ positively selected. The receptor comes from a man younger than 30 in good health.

CDR3 sequence reads: CASANHWGRGDGTEAFF. The CDR3 DNA reads TGTGCCAGCGCAAACCACTGGGGCCGGGGAGATGGCACTGAAGCTTTCTTT. This sequence joins TRBV28 and TRBJ1-1, with D perhaps TRBD1 (5 bases). CDR3 length: 17 residues. With 8 bases removed from V and 4 bases from J, the gap between germline ends came to 26 bases. Germline V gene sequence: CDR1 MDHEN, CDR2 SYDVKM.